The 9 T cell receptor beta chains presented below share a single source sample, sequenced in a study of breast tumors, draining lymph nodes, adjacent tissues. TCRdb redid the calling of the multiplex PCR reads with MiXCR, one entry per CDR3 protein. The table includes 150,000 to 200,000 distinct CDR3 sequences, approximately 30% detected once. The lymph nodes were axillary draining lymph nodes from breast cancer patients. Material: axillary lymph node tissue. Receptors were obtained from a female donor with breast cancer. Some clones in this sample may be carry-over from other donors' samples.

The table lists this clonotype with a few counts. A much larger clone lies one base from this, so it may be a read error. In this CDR3 the conserved last residue, phenylalanine or tryptophan, is missing, so a read error is likely. The V call is TRBV7-8, the J call TRBJ2-7; D gene uncertain. Trimming stripped 0 bases from V and 0 bases from J, with 6 bases between. Looked up from germline, CDR1 is SGHVS and CDR2 is FQNEAQ. The CDR3 covers 14 residues. CDR3 coding DNA: TGTGCCAGCAGCTTAGCCCAGAGCTCCTACGAGCAGTACCTC. This encodes CASSLAQSSYEQYL.

A remark on this clonotype: This likely comes from a read error, as the CDR3 has no conserved phenylalanine or tryptophan at its end. This rearrangement joins TRBV7-3 to TRBJ2-5, with 13 bases fitting TRBD2. This CDR3 is 14 amino acids long. From germline, CDR1 is SGHTA and CDR2 FQGTGA. DNA of the CDR3: TGTGCCAGCAGCACCGGACTAGCGGGAGAGGCCCAGTACTAC. Translating gives CASSTGLAGEAQYY.

This clonotype has more than one count but fewer than ten. A much bigger clone sits one base away, suggesting this may be a read error. CDR3 loop: CASSSRPTAQETPYF. CDR3 nucleotides: TGTGCCAGCAGCTCCCGTCCGACGGCTCAAGAGACCCCGTACTTC. The chain has TRBV9 and TRBJ2-5; the D is unclear. The CDR3 totals 15 residues. Germline CDR1 SGDLS, CDR2 YYNGEE. Full variable domain (missing parts from reference TRBV9 and TRBJ2-5): DSGVTQTPKHLITATGQRVTLRCSPRSGDLSVYWYQQSLDQGLQFLIQYYNGEERAKGNILERFSAQQFPDLHSELNLSSLELGDSALYFCASSSRPTAQETPYFGPGTRLLVL.

Ten or more counts support this clonotype. The gene calls are TRBV19 and TRBJ2-3; 11 bases agree with TRBD2. This CDR3 contains 15 residues. The J segment lost 3 bases and the V segment lost 5 bases, leaving 4 bases of the junction unmatched. The germline gives CDR1 LNHDA, CDR2 SQIVND (reference sequence). The CDR3 loop is CASSVTSGRTDTQYF. CDR3 DNA: TGTGCCAGTAGTGTTACTAGCGGGAGAACAGATACGCAGTATTTT.

This clonotype was counted many times. This chain connects TRBV12-5 to TRBJ2-1; D is unresolved. The germline V gene encodes CDR1 LGHNT and CDR2 FRNRAP. The ends were cut back, 0 bases at V and 10 bases at J, with 10 bases in the middle. The CDR3 has 13 amino acids. As DNA, the CDR3 is TGTGCTAGTGGTTTGGTCGGACCCCGCGAGCAGTTCTTC. Translating gives CASGLVGPREQFF. Full variable domain (missing parts from reference TRBV12-5 and TRBJ2-1): DARVTQTPRHKVTEMGQEVTMRCQPILGHNTVFWYRQTMMQGLELLAYFRNRAPLDDSGMPKDRFSAEMPDATLATLKIQPSEPRDSAVYFCASGLVGPREQFFGPGTRLTVL.

The rearrangement uses TRBV7-9 and TRBJ2-1; TRBD1 agrees at 9 bases. The CDR3 length is 13 residues. The junction had 9 bases not matched to a gene; V was cut back by 5 bases and J by 13 bases. The germline V gene encodes CDR1 SEHNR and CDR2 FQNEAQ (reference sequence). CDR3 amino acids: CASSTTGGGIQFF. In DNA form, the CDR3 reads TGTGCCAGCAGCACAACAGGGGGCGGGATCCAGTTCTTC. The whole variable domain, filled in from reference TRBV7-9 and TRBJ2-1, reads DTGVSQNPRHKITKRGQNVTFRCDPISEHNRLYWYRQTLGQGPEFLTYFQNEAQLEKSRLLSDRFSAERPKGSFSTLEIQRTEQGDSAMYLCASSTTGGGIQFFGPGTRLTVL.

This clonotype was picked up a small number of times. The rearrangement joins TRBV3-1 to TRBJ2-3; TRBD2 matches 11 bases. The CDR3 covers 15 residues. Trimming took 2 bases from V and 4 from J; bases not matched to a gene: 2. Per the germline V gene, CDR1 is LGHDT and CDR2 is YNNKEL (reference sequence). CDR3 bases: TGTGCCAGCAGCCAACAGGGACTAGCGGCAGATACGCAGTATTTT. The encoded protein is CASSQQGLAADTQYF.

In this sample, this clonotype turned up many times. In DNA form, the CDR3 reads TGCAGTGCTAGTGTGGGAACTAAACGTTTGACGCAGTATTTT. Its protein is CSASVGTKRLTQYF. The chain couples TRBV20-1 to TRBJ2-3; D remains unclear. The CDR3 sequence is 14 residues long. In germline, CDR1 is DFQATT, CDR2 SNEGSKA (reference sequence). V lost 3 bases, J lost 9 bases, and 19 bases lay in between.

This clonotype was seen ten or more times. V and J are TRBV20-1 and TRBJ2-1; a possible D gene is TRBD1 (5 bases). The CDR3 runs to 14 residues. Germline V gene data show CDR1 as DFQATT and CDR2 as SNEGSKA (reference sequence). Trimming removed 4 bases at V and 9 bases at J, with 19 bases between. The CDR3: CSAITHQGVGEQFF. Written as DNA, the CDR3 is TGCAGTGCTATCACACATCAGGGTGTAGGTGAGCAGTTCTTC.